Each of the 27 T cell receptor beta chains below was sequenced from the same sample in a study of cytomegalovirus exposure and HLA in healthy donors. PCR used 60 Vbeta primers and 13 Jbeta primers. TCRdb keeps only in-frame clones here, not all; method: immunoSEQ multiplex PCR. The data contain 150,000 to 200,000 clones, about three quarters of them singletons. Material: PBMCs. These receptor sequences come from a female donor in good health and CMV-seronegative.

The chain combines TRBV5-1 with TRBJ2-3, with D maybe TRBD2 (6 bases). Deletions cut 2 bases from V and 1 base from J, with 8 bases between. Germline CDR1 reads SGHRS; CDR2 reads YFSETQ. The CDR3 has 14 residues. CDR3 region: CASSFGEGTDTQYF. The DNA of the CDR3 is TGCGCCAGCAGCTTCGGGGAGGGCACAGATACGCAGTATTTT.

The V and J genes are TRBV7-8 and TRBJ1-2; D is ambiguous. V lost 2 bases and J lost 3, with 13 bases in between. The CDR3 is made up of 15 amino acids. Germline CDR1 is SGHVS and CDR2 is FQNEAQ. CDR3 DNA sequence: TGTGCCAGCAGCTTATTCGATGTTACGGACTATGGCTACACCTTC. Translation gives CASSLFDVTDYGYTF.

The chain employs TRBV19 and TRBJ1-6; 7 positions match TRBD1. Germline CDR1 reads LNHDA; CDR2 reads SQIVND (reference sequence). The length of the CDR3 is 13 residues. Trimming removed 8 bases from V and 7 bases from J; junction bases left unmatched: 5. CDR3 DNA sequence: TGTGCCAGTCACACAGGGGTGAATTCACCCCTCCACTTT. Its protein is CASHTGVNSPLHF.

With respect to this clone: One end of the junction does not line up with germline, which may come from a read error. V and J are TRBV30 and TRBJ1-3, with TRBD1 as a possible D gene (5 bases). The CDR3 is 15 residues long. Germline CDR1 reads GTSNPN; CDR2 reads SVGIG (reference sequence). CDR3 bases: TGTGCCTGGAGTGTGGGGGGTCTCTTTGGAGACACCATATATTTT. The encoded protein is CAWSVGGLFGDTIYF. Full variable domain (missing parts from reference TRBV30 and TRBJ1-3): SQTIHQWPATLVQPVGSPLSLECTVEGTSNPNLYWYRQAAGRGLQLLFYSVGIGQISSEVPQNLSASRPQDRQFILSSKKLLLSDSGFYLCAWSVGGLFGDTIYFGEGSWLTVV.

The CDR3 DNA follows: TGTGCCTGGAGGTGGGCAGGGCTCACAGATACGCAGTATTTT. Residues: CAWRWAGLTDTQYF. The rearrangement joins TRBV30 to TRBJ2-3; D may be TRBD1 (5 bases). V was clipped by 3 bases and J by 2 bases, with 12 bases between them. The CDR3 runs to 14 residues. CDR1 GTSNPN and CDR2 SVGIG come from the germline V gene (reference sequence).

This clone was observed once. V and J are TRBV6-6 and TRBJ2-5; TRBD1 matches at 7 bases. This CDR3 has 13 residues. The V gene end was trimmed by 6 bases and the J gene end by 3 bases; junction bases not matched to a gene: 4. The germline V gene has CDR1 MNHNY and CDR2 SVGAGI (reference sequence). The chain's CDR3 is CASRGTGEETQYF. As DNA, the CDR3 is TGTGCCAGCAGGGGCACAGGGGAAGAGACCCAGTACTTC.

The J gene is TRBJ2-1, the V gene TRBV5-1; 9 bases match TRBD1. V lost 4 bases, J lost 2 bases, and 7 bases stayed unmatched. This CDR3 comprises 16 residues. Germline-derived CDR1 and CDR2 are SGHRS and YFSETQ. The CDR3 region is CASSAGTGQTYNEQFF. The CDR3 DNA reads TGCGCCAGCAGCGCTGGGACAGGGCAGACCTACAATGAGCAGTTCTTC.

The genes are TRBV28 and TRBJ2-7, with 10 bases aligning to TRBD1. J gave up 1 base and V 3 bases, and 3 bases lay outside the gene matches. Germline V gene data show CDR1 as MDHEN and CDR2 as SYDVKM. The CDR3 runs to 15 residues. The CDR3 here is CASSLLGQGSYEQYF. The CDR3 DNA reads as TGTGCCAGCAGTTTGTTGGGACAGGGGTCCTACGAGCAGTACTTC.

This clone has only a few counts. The chain couples TRBV7-2 to TRBJ1-3; no reliable D call. Germline V gene data show CDR1 as SGHTA and CDR2 as FQGNSA. The CDR3 is made up of 16 amino acids. The ends were cut back, 0 bases at V and 4 bases at J, with 13 bases in the middle. CDR3 sequence (DNA): TGTGCCAGCAGCTTAGCGGGCAGGACGGGGGGAAACACCATATATTTT. Translating it yields CASSLAGRTGGNTIYF.

The rearrangement joins TRBV5-1 to TRBJ1-3, with D perhaps matching TRBD1 (5 bases). Germline assignment: CDR1 SGHRS and CDR2 YFSETQ. The CDR3 has 15 amino acids. Trimming cost V 0 bases and J 1 base, with 8 bases left between them. The CDR3 bases are TGCGCCAGCAGCTTGGCCCCAGGGTCTGGAAACACCATATATTTT. The encoded protein is CASSLAPGSGNTIYF.

The chain uses TRBV30 and TRBJ2-3; 7 bases line up with TRBD2. Trimming took 4 bases from V and 0 from J; bases not matched to a gene: 7. In germline, CDR1 is GTSNPN, CDR2 SVGIG (reference sequence). The CDR3 sequence is 15 residues long. The CDR3 loop is CAWTSLAASTDTQYF. The CDR3 nucleotides are TGTGCCTGGACCAGCCTAGCGGCTAGCACAGATACGCAGTATTTT. The variable domain in full, completed from reference TRBV30 and TRBJ2-3, reads SQTIHQWPATLVQPVGSPLSLECTVEGTSNPNLYWYRQAAGRGLQLLFYSVGIGQISSEVPQNLSASRPQDRQFILSSKKLLLSDSGFYLCAWTSLAASTDTQYFGPGTRLTVL.

The rearrangement uses TRBV6-4 and TRBJ1-5; 8 bases agree with TRBD1. The V gene end was trimmed by 0 bases and the J gene end by 2 bases; junction bases not matched to a gene: 0. This CDR3 contains 15 residues. Germline CDR1 MRHNA, CDR2 SNTAGT. For the CDR3, the DNA is TGTGCCAGCAGTGACTCGACAGGGGGCAATCAGCCCCAGCATTTT. Encoded protein: CASSDSTGGNQPQHF.

V gene TRBV7-9 combines with J gene TRBJ1-2; TRBD1 agrees at 7 bases. J gave up 0 bases and V 8 bases, and 6 bases lay outside the gene matches. CDR1 SEHNR and CDR2 FQNEAQ come from the germline V gene (reference sequence). The CDR3 is 14 amino acids. The CDR3 DNA reads as TGTGCCAGCCCGTGGAGGGGGCCTAACTATGGCTACACCTTC. Amino acids: CASPWRGPNYGYTF. Full variable domain (rest looked up from reference TRBV7-9 and TRBJ1-2): DTGVSQNPRHKITKRGQNVTFRCDPISEHNRLYWYRQTLGQGPEFLTYFQNEAQLEKSRLLSDRFSAERPKGSFSTLEIQRTEQGDSAMYLCASPWRGPNYGYTFGSGTRLTVV.

V is TRBV9 and J is TRBJ2-1; 7 bases match TRBD2. Germline V gene sequence: CDR1 SGDLS, CDR2 YYNGEE. V lost 1 base to trimming and J lost 7 bases; unmatched junction nucleotides: 11. The CDR3 is 16 amino acids. The CDR3 loop reads CASSVSPSGIRNEQFF. In DNA, the CDR3 is TGTGCCAGCAGCGTATCACCCAGCGGGATCAGGAATGAGCAGTTCTTC.

There are a few counts of this clone. The chain couples TRBV6-4 to TRBJ1-1; the match to TRBD1 covers 11 bases. Germline V gene data show CDR1 as MRHNA and CDR2 as SNTAGT. This CDR3 is built from 14 residues. V dropped 5 bases and J dropped 7; count of bases not matched to a gene: 6. The CDR3 loop is CASSRTGGQGEAFF. In DNA form, the CDR3 reads TGTGCCAGCAGTAGGACAGGGGGCCAGGGTGAAGCTTTCTTT.

This clone was seen only once. The CDR3: CSDLTGVNFGNEQFF. The CDR3 nucleotides are TGCAGCGACTTGACAGGGGTAAATTTCGGTAATGAGCAGTTCTTC. The J gene is TRBJ2-1, the V gene TRBV29-1; 8 bases are shared with TRBD1. Germline CDR1 SQVTM, CDR2 ANQGSEA. V was clipped by 7 bases and J by 7 bases; unmatched bases: 15. The CDR3 length is 15 residues.

The rearrangement links TRBV30 to TRBJ1-5; D is possibly TRBD1 (5 bases). V was clipped by 1 base and J by 7 bases, with 11 bases between them. Germline V CDR1 and CDR2: GTSNPN, SVGIG (reference sequence). This CDR3 is 13 amino acids long. CDR3 DNA: TGTGCCTGGAGTGCGGGGGTTGGACAGCCCCAGCATTTT. Translating gives CAWSAGVGQPQHF.

This chain connects TRBV27 to TRBJ1-6; 8 bases align to TRBD1. The CDR3 sequence is 14 residues long. V was pared by 7 bases and J by 8 bases, with 7 bases of the junction left unmatched. CDR1 and CDR2 (germline): MNHEY, SMNVEV (reference sequence). CDR3 amino acids: CASTRTGQDSPLHF. CDR3 sequence (DNA): TGTGCCAGCACCAGGACAGGGCAAGATTCACCCCTCCACTTT.

The chain recombines TRBV4-2 with TRBJ1-1, with D possibly being TRBD1 (6 bases). Germline V gene sequence: CDR1 LGHNA, CDR2 YNFKEQ. The germline V and J ends were trimmed by 4 bases and 0 bases, with 9 bases remaining between them. This CDR3 contains 14 residues. CDR3: CASSRTVMNTEAFF. The DNA of the CDR3 is TGTGCCAGCAGCCGGACAGTCATGAACACTGAAGCTTTCTTT.

J is TRBJ1-2 and V is TRBV10-3; 8 bases match TRBD1. The germline CDR1 and CDR2 sequences are ENHRY and SYGVKD. This CDR3 region has 14 residues. Trimming took 0 bases from V and 4 from J; bases not matched to a gene: 1. CDR3 sequence reads: CAISESTGGYGYTF. CDR3 in DNA: TGTGCCATCAGTGAGTCCACAGGGGGCTATGGCTACACCTTC.

The sample holds a few counts of this clone. The J gene is TRBJ2-2, the V gene TRBV7-3, with 9 nucleotides matching TRBD2. This CDR3 is 16 amino acids long. Looked up from germline, CDR1 is SGHTA and CDR2 is FQGTGA. Losses at the gene ends were 2 bases for V and 7 bases for J; bases not matched to a gene: 8. The CDR3 bases are TGTGCCAGCAGCTTAGCGGGACTAGCTTCACTCGGGGAGCTGTTTTTT. This sequence encodes CASSLAGLASLGELFF.

This clone showed up just a few times. V and J are TRBV30 and TRBJ2-2; no definite D call. With 1 base removed from V and 3 bases from J, the gap between germline ends came to 9 bases. The CDR3 is 14 amino acids. Germline values: CDR1 GTSNPN, CDR2 SVGIG (reference sequence). The CDR3 nucleotides are TGTGCCTGGAGTGAAAACACCGACACCGGGGAGCTGTTTTTT. This gives the protein CAWSENTDTGELFF. Filled out from reference TRBV30 and TRBJ2-2, the complete variable domain reads SQTIHQWPATLVQPVGSPLSLECTVEGTSNPNLYWYRQAAGRGLQLLFYSVGIGQISSEVPQNLSASRPQDRQFILSSKKLLLSDSGFYLCAWSENTDTGELFFGEGSRLTVL.

This sequence joins TRBV5-5 and TRBJ2-5, with 9 nucleotides matching TRBD1. The V gene end was trimmed by 2 bases and the J gene end by 5 bases; junction bases not matched to a gene: 4. Germline V lookup: CDR1 SGHKS, CDR2 YYEKEE (reference sequence). CDR3 length equals 14 residues. In DNA, the CDR3 is TGTGCCAGCAGCTTCACAGGGGGCGGTGAGACCCAGTACTTC. It is translated as CASSFTGGGETQYF.

This clone occurred a few times. The DNA for the CDR3 is TGTGCCAGCGAGAGACAGACCGGGGAGCTGTTTTTT. Its translation: CASERQTGELFF. This chain links TRBV9 with TRBJ2-2; tentatively, D is TRBD1 (5 bases). Looked up from germline, CDR1 is SGDLS and CDR2 is YYNGEE. The V gene lost 7 bases and the J gene lost 5 bases, with 9 bases spanning the gap. The CDR3 is made up of 12 amino acids.

The V and J genes are TRBV19 and TRBJ2-2; D ambiguous. From germline, CDR1 is LNHDA and CDR2 SQIVND (reference sequence). The CDR3 is made up of 12 amino acids. V shed 7 bases and J shed 1 base, with 4 bases lying between them. The CDR3 spells CASNKNTGELFF. For the CDR3, the DNA is TGTGCCAGTAATAAGAACACCGGGGAGCTGTTTTTT.

The chain is built from TRBV7-7 and TRBJ1-1; a possible D gene is TRBD1 (5 bases). V was cut by 1 base and J by 4 bases, with 7 bases left in between. This CDR3 comprises 13 residues. In germline, CDR1 is SSHAT, CDR2 FNYEAQ (reference sequence). This CDR3 reads CASSLGDSTEAFF. For the CDR3, the DNA is TGTGCCAGCAGCTTAGGGGACTCCACTGAAGCTTTCTTT.

This clone showed up just a few times. This chain links TRBV23-1 with TRBJ2-1, with a weak D call TRBD2 (6 bases). TRBV23-1 is placed among ORFs of uncertain function. Trimming shortened V by 2 bases and J by 9 bases, and 14 bases separated the two germline ends. This CDR3 comprises 14 residues. Written as DNA, the CDR3 is TGCGCCAGCAGTCAACCCGCTAGCGACGTTGAGCAGTTCTTC. Protein: CASSQPASDVEQFF.